Listed below are T cell receptor beta chains from one sample, sequenced in a study of PD-L1 blockade in urothelial cancer. Repertoires were generated with immunoSEQ multiplex PCR, while TCRdb's copy carries only in-frame clones and drops some. This sample yields about 90,000 clones, of which 90% are seen a single time; around 10% belongs to the top ten. The sequenced sample was PBMCs, obtained around atezolizumab (anti-PD-L1) treatment. These receptors were taken from a man in his fifties or sixties with urothelial cancer. Each CDR3 is given with its conserved first and last residue. A D gene is named only where the DNA matches it firmly. Some rows have no size entry. The others give once, few or many, or a class for an expanded clone.

d_call j_call clone_size v_call cdr3_nt cdr3_aa
TRBD1 TRBJ1-2 . TRBV18 TGTGCCAGCTCTCCAGCGACAGGGAGCTATGGCTACACCTTC CASSPATGSYGYTF
TRBD2 TRBJ2-3 once TRBV4-1 TGCGCCAGCAGCCTTAGCTCGGGACTAGCGACAGATACGCAGTATTTT CASSLSSGLATDTQYF
TRBD2 TRBJ2-7 . TRBV19 TGTGCCAGTAGTGAAAGCGGGAGTGTCGCCTACGAGCAGTACTTC CASSESGSVAYEQYF
. TRBJ1-2 . TRBV10-3 TGTGCCATCAGTGAGTCGCAGATTGCGGGGATGGGCTACACCTTC CAISESQIAGMGYTF
TRBD1 TRBJ2-7 . TRBV10-3 TGTGCCACCCAACAGGGGATGACCTACGAGCAGTACTTC CATQQGMTYEQYF
. TRBJ1-3 . TRBV9 TGTGCCAGCAGCGTAGGGCCAGACTCTGGAAACACCATATATTTT CASSVGPDSGNTIYF
. TRBJ1-2 . TRBV19 TGTGCCAGCCACCCGGGGCAGGGGTATGGCTACACCTTC CASHPGQGYGYTF
TRBD1 TRBJ1-4 once TRBV4-3 TGCGCCAGCAGCCAGGGGACAGGGGCTGAAAAACTGTTTTTT CASSQGTGAEKLFF
. TRBJ2-4 . TRBV28 TGTGCCAGCCGGGAAGGCGGACTAGCCAAAAACATTCAGTACTTC CASREGGLAKNIQYF
TRBD2 TRBJ2-7 once TRBV9 TGTGCCAGCAGCCCAACCGCCCGGGACTACGATTACGAGCAGTACTTC CASSPTARDYDYEQYF
TRBD2 TRBJ2-7 few TRBV7-9 TGTGCCAGCAGCCCATCGGCTAGCGGGACCTACGAGCAGTACTTC CASSPSASGTYEQYF
. TRBJ1-1 . TRBV30 . CAWSVATGAQF
TRBD1 TRBJ2-7 . TRBV5-6 TGTGCCAGCAGCTTTATCGAGACAGGGGCCTACGAGCAGTACTTC CASSFIETGAYEQYF
. TRBJ2-3 . TRBV6-6 TGTGCCAGCAGTCAAAACACAGATACGCAGTATTTT CASSQNTDTQYF
. TRBJ2-3 . TRBV7-2 TGTGCCAGCAGCTTAGCGGGGGCCCAAGGCACAGATACGCAGTATTTT CASSLAGAQGTDTQYF
. TRBJ2-1 . TRBV6-1 TGTGCCAGCAGTGACCCGGGGGGCGGTATCGATGAGCAGTTCTTC CASSDPGGGIDEQFF
. TRBJ1-3 . TRBV7-2 TGTGCCAGCAGCCGAGGATCCCTAAAGGGGGCTGGAAACACCATATATTTT CASSRGSLKGAGNTIYF
. TRBJ1-1 few TRBV21-1 TGTGCCAGCAGGCACAGACAGGGGGGGGCTTTCTTT CASRHRQGGAFF
TRBD2 TRBJ2-7 . TRBV7-9 TGTGCCAGCAGCCGGACTAGCGGCTACGAGCAGTACTTC CASSRTSGYEQYF
. TRBJ1-2 . TRBV7-9 TGTGCCAGCACCCAAGGGGTGGTAGTCGGCTACACCTTC CASTQGVVVGYTF
. TRBJ1-5 . TRBV11-2 TGTGCCAGCAGCCCTACAACCGGACAGCATCAGCCCCAGCATTTT CASSPTTGQHQPQHF
. TRBJ2-7 . TRBV6-6 TGTGCCAGTGCGACCCCGGGACTCTCCTACGAGCAGTACTTC CASATPGLSYEQYF
. TRBJ2-5 . TRBV5-1 TGCGCCAGCAGCTCGCACCTGGGCGGGGCGGAGACCCAGTACTTC CASSSHLGGAETQYF
TRBD1 TRBJ2-2 . TRBV5-8 TGTGCCAGCAGACGGGACAGGGGGCGGACCGGGGAGCTGTTTTTT CASRRDRGRTGELFF
. TRBJ1-1 . TRBV6-5 TGTGCCAGCAGGTACAGGGCGGGCACTGAAGCTTTCTTT CASRYRAGTEAFF
. TRBJ2-6 . TRBV30 TGTGCCTGGAGTACTGGCTCTGGGGCCAACGTCCTGACTTTC CAWSTGSGANVLTF
TRBD2 TRBJ2-7 . TRBV10-1 TGCGCCAGCAGTGACGGGACTAGTCTGGACGAGCAGTACTTC CASSDGTSLDEQYF
. TRBJ1-6 once TRBV7-3 TGTGCCAGCAGCCTTGGGCAGGGAGGTTCACCCCTCCACTTT CASSLGQGGSPLHF
. TRBJ1-4 . TRBV10-3 TGTGCCATCAGCGGGGATCCCAATGAAAAACTGTTTTTT CAISGDPNEKLFF
. TRBJ2-1 once TRBV4-1 TGCGCCAGCAGCCAAGAGGCGACTCCCCCTAGTATACTCTTC CASSQEATPPSILF
TRBD2 TRBJ2-5 . TRBV10-1 TGCGCCAGCAGTGAGTCGACGGGAGGTCCCCGGGTGGAGACCCAGTACTTC CASSESTGGPRVETQYF
. TRBJ2-2 . TRBV30 TGTGCCTGGGGGGGAGGGGGGACGACCTGGGAGCTGTTTTTT CAWGGGGTTWELFF
. TRBJ2-7 . TRBV7-9 TGTGCCAGCAGCTTATCGACTATAGAGCAGTACTTC CASSLSTIEQYF
TRBD1 TRBJ2-7 . TRBV7-2 TGTGCCAGCAGGGACAGGGGTCCCTACGAGCAGTACTTC CASRDRGPYEQYF
. TRBJ1-2 . TRBV5-1 TGCGCCAGCAGCTTGGAGGGGGGGGCTTTTGGCTACACCTTC CASSLEGGAFGYTF
. TRBJ2-5 once TRBV5-1 TGCGCCAGCAGCTTGAATTCCCGGGGAAACTGGGAGACCCAGTACTTC CASSLNSRGNWETQYF
. TRBJ2-5 . TRBV30 TGTGCCTGGAGCCGACCCAAACAGGGTTTGCGGCAAGAGACCCAGTACTTC CAWSRPKQGLRQETQYF
. TRBJ1-1 . TRBV5-6 TGTGCCAGCAGCTTGGACGGGGGGCGGATGCGGGACACTGAAGCTTTCTTT CASSLDGGRMRDTEAFF
. TRBJ2-7 . TRBV11-2 TGTGCCAGCAGCTTAGGAGGCGGGACGTCAACCTACGAGCAGTACTTC CASSLGGGTSTYEQYF
. TRBJ1-2 . TRBV10-3 TGTGCCATCAGTGACCCCGGACACGGCGACTATGGCTACACCTTC CAISDPGHGDYGYTF
TRBD1 TRBJ1-2 once TRBV7-2 TGTGCCAGCAGCCCTGGGACAGCTAACTATGGCTACACCTTC CASSPGTANYGYTF
TRBD1 TRBJ1-4 . TRBV11-1 TGTGCCAGCAGCGCCGACAGGGTGCGAAAACTGTTTTTT CASSADRVRKLFF
. TRBJ2-7 few TRBV6-5 TGTGCCAGCAGTCCGAGGGAATACCATTCGTACGAGCAGTACTTC CASSPREYHSYEQYF
. TRBJ2-1 . TRBV5-6 TGTGCCAGCAGCTTTAACAATGAGCAGTTCTTC CASSFNNEQFF
TRBD1 TRBJ1-1 . TRBV2 TGTGCCAGCAGTACTCACCCGACAGGGAATCTCGCTGAAGCTTTCTTT CASSTHPTGNLAEAFF
TRBD1 TRBJ2-7 . TRBV4-1 TGCGCCAGCAGCCAACCCGGGACAGGGGACGAGCAGTACTTC CASSQPGTGDEQYF
. TRBJ2-5 . TRBV9 TGTGCCAGCAGCGTAGACCCCAGTTCTGAGACCCAGTACTTC CASSVDPSSETQYF
TRBD2 TRBJ2-7 . TRBV18 TGTGCCAGCTCACGTGTCTCGGGGGGGATGGACGAGCAGTACTTC CASSRVSGGMDEQYF
. TRBJ2-7 . TRBV28 TGTGCCAGCAGTTTACCTTCCGGGACCTACGAGCAGTACTTC CASSLPSGTYEQYF
. TRBJ2-1 . TRBV5-4 TGTGCCAGCAGCTTGGAGACAGGTTTGTCGCGTGAGCAGTTCTTC CASSLETGLSREQFF